Listed here are 14 T cell receptor beta chains from one sample, sequenced in a study of OX40 agonist ivuxolimab in advanced cancers. The method was immunoSEQ multiplex PCR; TCRdb's version includes in-frame clones alone and lacks a portion of them. The repertoire holds more than 35,000 clones, with around 89% as singletons. Sequenced material: CD4+ or CD8+ T cells sorted from blood, taken in a trial of the OX40 agonist ivuxolimab. The receptors here all came from an adult with an advanced solid tumor such as melanoma, head and neck, liver or kidney cancer.

This clone appeared a single time. The genes are TRBV7-8 and TRBJ1-2; the D is unclear. Germline loops: CDR1 SGHVS, CDR2 FQNEAQ. With 2 bases removed from V and 6 bases from J, the gap between germline ends came to 13 bases. The CDR3 loop spans 14 amino acids. The CDR3 DNA sequence: TGTGCCAGCAGCTTACCGCCGGAGAGAGATGGCTACACCTTC. Encoded protein: CASSLPPERDGYTF. Using reference TRBV7-8 and TRBJ1-2 for the parts outside the CDR3, the full variable domain is GAGVSQSPRYKVAKRGQDVALRCDPISGHVSLFWYQQALGQGPEFLTYFQNEAQLDKSGLPSDRFFAERPEGSVSTLKIQRTQQEDSAVYLCASSLPPERDGYTFGSGTRLTVV.

V is TRBV10-1 and J is TRBJ1-5; no definite D call. The V gene lost 4 bases and the J gene lost 6 bases, with 10 bases spanning the gap. This CDR3 has 13 residues. Per the germline V gene, CDR1 is WNHNN and CDR2 is SYGVQD (reference sequence). CDR3 coding DNA: TGCGCCAGCAGTGGGGGTATGGGTCAGCCCCAGCATTTT. Its protein product is CASSGGMGQPQHF.

In the case of this clone: At the DNA level, this CDR3 is encoded by other sequences in the same sample as well. The chain is built from TRBV4-1 and TRBJ2-1; D may be TRBD2 (6 bases). Germline CDR1 and CDR2: MGHRA and YSYEKL. Trimming pared 4 bases from V and 3 bases from J, leaving 16 bases between. The CDR3 loop spans 16 amino acids. CDR3 bases: TGCGCCAGCAGCCTGGGGCAGGGAGGTGTCTACAATGAGCAGTTCTTC. Translating it yields CASSLGQGGVYNEQFF.

The chain has TRBV2 and TRBJ2-7; 8 nucleotides agree with TRBD2. V lost 6 bases and J lost 2; bases outside the gene matches: 6. The CDR3 loop spans 14 amino acids. Germline-derived CDR1 and CDR2 are SNHLY and FYNNEI. This chain's CDR3 is CASSGGGLAYEQYF. As DNA, the CDR3 is TGTGCCAGCAGCGGAGGGGGACTAGCCTACGAGCAGTACTTC.

This rearrangement joins TRBV5-1 to TRBJ1-4, with 7 nucleotides matching TRBD1. J lost 3 bases, V lost 3 bases, and 5 bases had no gene match. This CDR3 spans 15 amino acids. CDR1 and CDR2 (germline): SGHRS, YFSETQ. In DNA, the CDR3 is TGCGCCAGCAGCTCCAGGGGGGAGGCTAATGAAAAACTGTTTTTT. Translated, it gives CASSSRGEANEKLFF.

The chain has TRBV19 and TRBJ1-3, with D unclear. The V gene's germline CDR1 is LNHDA and CDR2 SQIVND (reference sequence). CDR3 length: 17 residues. Trimming took 0 bases from V and 0 from J, leaving 12 bases between them. CDR3 region: CASSIDRGMYSGNTIYF. The CDR3 DNA is TGTGCCAGTAGTATAGATCGTGGGATGTACTCTGGAAACACCATATATTTT.

V gene TRBV7-2 combines with J gene TRBJ1-4; possibly TRBD1 for D (6 bases). CDR3 length: 13 residues. The germline V gene encodes CDR1 SGHTA and CDR2 FQGNSA. V shed 5 bases and J shed 11 bases, with 15 bases lying between them. CDR3 residues: CASSPSGARKLFF. CDR3 DNA sequence: TGTGCCAGCAGCCCCTCGGGGGCGCGGAAACTGTTTTTT.

V and J are TRBV5-1 and TRBJ1-1; D is possibly TRBD1 (6 bases). CDR3 length: 16 amino acids. CDR1 is SGHRS and CDR2 is YFSETQ in the germline V gene. V was shortened by 3 bases and J by 3 bases, with 18 bases between the two germline ends. The CDR3 sequence: CASSSSGGAVYTEAFF. The CDR3 bases are TGCGCCAGCAGCTCCAGCGGGGGGGCTGTATACACTGAAGCTTTCTTT. Full variable domain (rest looked up from reference TRBV5-1 and TRBJ1-1): KAGVTQTPRYLIKTRGQQVTLSCSPISGHRSVSWYQQTPGQGLQFLFEYFSETQRNKGNFPGRFSGRQFSNSRSEMNVSTLELGDSALYLCASSSSGGAVYTEAFFGQGTRLTVV.

The CDR3 here is CASSFGQNNEQFF. The CDR3 DNA reads as TGTGCCAGCAGCTTCGGACAGAACAATGAGCAGTTCTTC. The chain joins TRBV7-2 to TRBJ2-1; weak D call: TRBD1 (6 bases). The CDR3 contains 13 residues. Trimming removed 3 bases from V and 5 bases from J, with 8 bases in between. CDR1 SGHTA and CDR2 FQGNSA come from the germline V gene.

The chain employs TRBV23-1 and TRBJ2-7, with D perhaps TRBD2 (6 bases). TRBV23-1 is labeled an ORF, and its function is uncertain. V shed 1 base and J shed 2 bases, with 15 bases lying between them. The CDR3 runs to 16 residues. The CDR3 coding sequence is TGCGCCAGCAGTCAATATCGGCGGGGTGTTCCCTACGAGCAGTACTTC. It specifies CASSQYRRGVPYEQYF.

This chain links TRBV5-1 with TRBJ2-1; D is unclear. The CDR3 is made up of 15 amino acids. Trimming shortened V by 7 bases and J by 4 bases, and 18 bases separated the two germline ends. Germline V gene lookup returns CDR1 SGHRS and CDR2 YFSETQ. The DNA of the CDR3 is TGCGCCAGCGGACCCGGGCTCAGGTGGTACAATGAGCAGTTCTTC. It specifies CASGPGLRWYNEQFF.

The rearrangement links TRBV29-1 to TRBJ1-1; D is ambiguous. Germline assignment: CDR1 SQVTM and CDR2 ANQGSEA. The length of the CDR3 is 13 residues. DNA for the CDR3: TGCAGTAGTTCGGCGGGTTATGGGACTGAAGCTTTCTTT. Translation gives CSSSAGYGTEAFF.

This chain links TRBV18 with TRBJ1-1, with 7 bases fitting TRBD1. After removal of 5 bases from V and 4 bases from J, the junction contained 7 bases not matched to a gene. CDR1 KGHSH and CDR2 LQKENI come from the germline V gene. This CDR3 contains 14 residues. The chain's CDR3 is CASSERGLGTEAFF. The CDR3 DNA reads TGTGCCAGCTCAGAAAGGGGGCTAGGCACTGAAGCTTTCTTT.

The J gene is TRBJ2-2, the V gene TRBV5-1; 9 bases align to TRBD1. Germline V gene lookup returns CDR1 SGHRS and CDR2 YFSETQ. With 0 bases clipped from V and 6 bases from J, the junction kept 9 bases outside the gene matches. The CDR3 runs 17 residues. CDR3 loop: CASSLADGTGSSGELFF. CDR3 DNA: TGCGCCAGCAGCTTGGCTGACGGGACAGGGAGTTCCGGGGAGCTGTTTTTT.